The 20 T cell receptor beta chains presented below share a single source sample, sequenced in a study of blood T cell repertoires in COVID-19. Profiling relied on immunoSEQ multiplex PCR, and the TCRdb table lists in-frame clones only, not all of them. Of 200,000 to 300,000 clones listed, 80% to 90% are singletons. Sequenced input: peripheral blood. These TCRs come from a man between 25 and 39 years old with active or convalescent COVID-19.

CDR3 coding DNA: TGTGCCAGCAGCGCGGCTAGCGGGGTGGCCGGGGAGCTGTTTTTT. This codes for CASSAASGVAGELFF. The chain couples TRBV9 to TRBJ2-2; 9 bases are a match to TRBD2. After removal of 3 bases from V and 6 bases from J, the junction contained 6 bases not matched to a gene. Germline CDR1 reads SGDLS; CDR2 reads YYNGEE. The CDR3 sequence is 15 residues long. Drawing the rest from reference TRBV9 and TRBJ2-2, the complete variable domain is DSGVTQTPKHLITATGQRVTLRCSPRSGDLSVYWYQQSLDQGLQFLIQYYNGEERAKGNILERFSAQQFPDLHSELNLSSLELGDSALYFCASSAASGVAGELFFGEGSRLTVL.

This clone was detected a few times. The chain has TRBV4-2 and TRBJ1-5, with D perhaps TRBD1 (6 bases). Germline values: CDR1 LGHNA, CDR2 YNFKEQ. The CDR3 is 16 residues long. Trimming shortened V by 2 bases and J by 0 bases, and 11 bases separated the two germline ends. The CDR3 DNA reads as TGTGCCAGCAGCCAAAACCAGGGGTATAGCAATCAGCCCCAGCATTTT. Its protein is CASSQNQGYSNQPQHF.

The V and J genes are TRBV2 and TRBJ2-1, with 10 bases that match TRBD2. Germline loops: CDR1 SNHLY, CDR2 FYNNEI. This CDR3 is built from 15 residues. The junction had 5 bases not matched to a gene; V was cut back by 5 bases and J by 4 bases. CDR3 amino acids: CASSLTSGVYNEQFF. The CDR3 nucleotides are TGTGCCAGCAGTCTCACTAGCGGGGTATACAATGAGCAGTTCTTC.

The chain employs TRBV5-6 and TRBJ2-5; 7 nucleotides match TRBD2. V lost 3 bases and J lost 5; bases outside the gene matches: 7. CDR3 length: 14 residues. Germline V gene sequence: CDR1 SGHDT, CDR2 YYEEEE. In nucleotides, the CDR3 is TGTGCCAGCAGCTCCGGTTGGCGGGGGGAGACCCAGTACTTC. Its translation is CASSSGWRGETQYF. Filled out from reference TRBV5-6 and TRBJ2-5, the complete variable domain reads DAGVTQSPTHLIKTRGQQVTLRCSPKSGHDTVSWYQQALGQGPQFIFQYYEEEERQRGNFPDRFSGHQFPNYSSELNVNALLLGDSALYLCASSSGWRGETQYFGPGTRLLVL.

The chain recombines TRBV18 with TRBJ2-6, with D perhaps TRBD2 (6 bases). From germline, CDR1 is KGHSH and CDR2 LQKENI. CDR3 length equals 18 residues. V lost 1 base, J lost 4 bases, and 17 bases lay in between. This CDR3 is CASSPREARVFGANVLTF. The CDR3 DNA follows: TGTGCCAGCTCACCACGGGAGGCCCGCGTCTTCGGGGCCAACGTCCTGACTTTC. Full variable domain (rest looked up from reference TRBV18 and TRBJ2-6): NAGVMQNPRHLVRRRGQEARLRCSPMKGHSHVYWYRQLPEEGLKFMVYLQKENIIDESGMPKERFSAEFPKEGPSILRIQQVVRGDSAAYFCASSPREARVFGANVLTFGAGSRLTVL.

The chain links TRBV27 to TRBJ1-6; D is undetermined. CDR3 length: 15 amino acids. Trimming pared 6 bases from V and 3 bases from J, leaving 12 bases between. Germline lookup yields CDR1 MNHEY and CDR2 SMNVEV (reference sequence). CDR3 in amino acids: CASSPGSVYNSPLHF. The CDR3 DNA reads TGTGCCAGCAGCCCCGGGAGCGTCTATAATTCACCCCTCCACTTT.

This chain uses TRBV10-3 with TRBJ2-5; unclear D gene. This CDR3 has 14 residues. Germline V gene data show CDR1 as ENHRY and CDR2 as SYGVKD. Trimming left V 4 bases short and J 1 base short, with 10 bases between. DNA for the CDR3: TGTGCCATCAGTGCTGGTGTCAGCCAAGAGACCCAGTACTTC. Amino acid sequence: CAISAGVSQETQYF.

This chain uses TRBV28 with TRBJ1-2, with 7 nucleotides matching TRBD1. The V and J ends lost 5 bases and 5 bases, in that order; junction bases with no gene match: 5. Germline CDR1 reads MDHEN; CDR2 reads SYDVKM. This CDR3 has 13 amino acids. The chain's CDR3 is CASSPTGSYGYTF. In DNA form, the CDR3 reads TGTGCCAGCAGTCCGACAGGGTCATATGGCTACACCTTC.

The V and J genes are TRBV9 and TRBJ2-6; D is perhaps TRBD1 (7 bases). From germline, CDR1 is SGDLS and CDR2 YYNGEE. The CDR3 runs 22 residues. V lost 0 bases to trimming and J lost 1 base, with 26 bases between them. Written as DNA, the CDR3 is TGTGCCAGCAGCGTAGTTCGTGGGGATGCAGGGGGGAGTTTGTCTGGGGCCAACGTCCTGACTTTC. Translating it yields CASSVVRGDAGGSLSGANVLTF. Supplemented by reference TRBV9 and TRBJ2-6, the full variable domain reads DSGVTQTPKHLITATGQRVTLRCSPRSGDLSVYWYQQSLDQGLQFLIQYYNGEERAKGNILERFSAQQFPDLHSELNLSSLELGDSALYFCASSVVRGDAGGSLSGANVLTFGAGSRLTVL.

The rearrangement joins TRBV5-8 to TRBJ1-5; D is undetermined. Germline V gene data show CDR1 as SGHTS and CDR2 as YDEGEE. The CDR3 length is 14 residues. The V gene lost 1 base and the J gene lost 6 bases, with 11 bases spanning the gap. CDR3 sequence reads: CASSLYPGGQPQHF. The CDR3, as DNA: TGTGCCAGCAGCTTGTACCCCGGAGGTCAGCCCCAGCATTTT.

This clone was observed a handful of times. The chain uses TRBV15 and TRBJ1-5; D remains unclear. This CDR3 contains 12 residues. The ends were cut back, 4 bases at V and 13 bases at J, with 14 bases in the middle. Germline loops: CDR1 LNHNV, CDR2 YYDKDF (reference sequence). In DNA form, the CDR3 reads TGTGCCACCAGCACCAGGTCGACACCTCAGCATTTT. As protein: CATSTRSTPQHF.

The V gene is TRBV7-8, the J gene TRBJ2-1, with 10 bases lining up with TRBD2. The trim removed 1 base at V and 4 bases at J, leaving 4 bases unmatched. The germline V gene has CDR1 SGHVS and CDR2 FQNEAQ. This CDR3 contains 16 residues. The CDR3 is CASSLELAGLYNEQFF. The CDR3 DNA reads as TGTGCCAGCAGCTTAGAACTAGCGGGATTGTACAATGAGCAGTTCTTC. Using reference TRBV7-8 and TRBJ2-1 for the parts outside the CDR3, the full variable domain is GAGVSQSPRYKVAKRGQDVALRCDPISGHVSLFWYQQALGQGPEFLTYFQNEAQLDKSGLPSDRFFAERPEGSVSTLKIQRTQQEDSAVYLCASSLELAGLYNEQFFGPGTRLTVL.

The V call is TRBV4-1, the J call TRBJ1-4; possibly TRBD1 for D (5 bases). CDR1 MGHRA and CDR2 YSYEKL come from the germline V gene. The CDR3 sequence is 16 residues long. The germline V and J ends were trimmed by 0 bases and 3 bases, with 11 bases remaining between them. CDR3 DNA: TGCGCCAGCAGCCAAGATTTGGGGGGAGCTAATGAAAAACTGTTTTTT. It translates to CASSQDLGGANEKLFF.

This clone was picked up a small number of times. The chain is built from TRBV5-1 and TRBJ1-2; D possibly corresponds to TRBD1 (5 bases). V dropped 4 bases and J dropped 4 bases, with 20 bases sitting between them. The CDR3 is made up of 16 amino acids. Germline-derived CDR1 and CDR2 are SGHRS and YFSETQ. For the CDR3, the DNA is TGCGCCAGCAGCAATTCCTTCGACAGTGCGATCTATGGCTACACCTTC. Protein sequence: CASSNSFDSAIYGYTF.

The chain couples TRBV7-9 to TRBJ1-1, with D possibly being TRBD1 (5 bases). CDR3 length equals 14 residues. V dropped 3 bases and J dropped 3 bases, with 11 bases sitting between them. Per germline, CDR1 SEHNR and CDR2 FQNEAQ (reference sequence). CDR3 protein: CASSFQGLDTEAFF. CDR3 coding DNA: TGTGCCAGCAGCTTTCAGGGATTGGACACTGAAGCTTTCTTT.

The CDR3 DNA follows: TGCGCCAGCAGCCAAGAGACGACAGGGGAATCCGAGCAGTACTTC. It yields the protein CASSQETTGESEQYF. The genes are TRBV4-1 and TRBJ2-7, with 8 bases that match TRBD1. Germline trimming cut 0 bases from V and 6 bases from J; bases unmatched to any gene: 7. Germline-derived CDR1 and CDR2 are MGHRA and YSYEKL. The CDR3 extends over 15 amino acids.

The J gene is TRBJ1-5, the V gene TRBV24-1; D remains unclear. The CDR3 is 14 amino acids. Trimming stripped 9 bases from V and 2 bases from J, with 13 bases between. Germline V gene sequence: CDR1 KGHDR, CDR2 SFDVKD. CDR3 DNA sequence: TGTGCCACCCAAGAAAGCGGGGGCAATCAGCCCCAGCATTTT. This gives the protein CATQESGGNQPQHF.

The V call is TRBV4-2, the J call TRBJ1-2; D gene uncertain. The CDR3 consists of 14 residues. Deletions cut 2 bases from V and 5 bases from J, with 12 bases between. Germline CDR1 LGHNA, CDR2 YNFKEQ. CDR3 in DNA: TGTGCCAGCAGCCAATCCCGGGGTCCATATGGCTACACCTTC. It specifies CASSQSRGPYGYTF.

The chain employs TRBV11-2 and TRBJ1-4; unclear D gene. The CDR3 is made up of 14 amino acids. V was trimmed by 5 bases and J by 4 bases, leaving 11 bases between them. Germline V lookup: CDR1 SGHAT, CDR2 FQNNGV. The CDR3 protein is CASSLGRFNEKLFF. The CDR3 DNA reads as TGTGCCAGCAGCCTCGGTAGATTTAATGAAAAACTGTTTTTT.

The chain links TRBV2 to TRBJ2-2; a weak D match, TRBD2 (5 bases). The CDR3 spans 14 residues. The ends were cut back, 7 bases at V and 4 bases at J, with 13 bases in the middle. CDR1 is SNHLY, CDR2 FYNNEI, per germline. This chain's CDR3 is CASILGFGTGELFF. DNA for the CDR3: TGTGCCAGCATACTAGGTTTCGGCACCGGGGAGCTGTTTTTT. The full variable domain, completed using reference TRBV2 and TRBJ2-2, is EPEVTQTPSHQVTQMGQEVILRCVPISNHLYFYWYRQILGQKVEFLVSFYNNEISEKSEIFDDQFSVERPDGSNFTLKIRSTKLEDSAMYFCASILGFGTGELFFGEGSRLTVL.